A single sample is the source of the 17 T cell receptor beta chains below, sequenced in a study of tumor-infiltrating lymphocytes in primary liver carcinoma. TCR beta cDNA came from roughly 450 ng total RNA, primed with a constant-region primer. Three-round nested multiplex PCR performed with slightly modified ARM-PCR produced the TCR beta libraries. Investigators reported that the first two PCR rounds, at 10 cycles each, used TRBV1-TRBV30 forward primers with a C-beta reverse primer. TCRdb passed the multiplex PCR reads through MiXCR, listing each CDR3 protein once. The sample has 90,000 to 100,000 distinct CDR3 sequences, roughly 69% seen once. Scientists recovered RNA and DNA together from around 20-30 mg of unsorted bulk tissue. The sequenced sample was liver tumor tissue from sampling region 5. Subset noted: tumor region T5, tumor centre. Source of these receptors: a woman aged 55-69 years with primary liver carcinoma and hepatitis B virus infection.

Of note for this clonotype: It is likely a read error, because the conserved phenylalanine at the end of the CDR3 is missing. The chain joins TRBV6-1 to TRBJ2-2, with 8 bases identical to TRBD1. The CDR3 sequence is 15 residues long. Per the germline V gene, CDR1 is MNHNS and CDR2 is SASEGT. Trimming took 2 bases from V and 5 from J; bases not matched to a gene: 4. The CDR3 coding sequence is TGTGCCAGCAGTGAATGTGGACAGGGTACCGGGGAGCTGTTTCTT. As protein: CASSECGQGTGELFL.

Ten or more counts support this clonotype. In DNA, the CDR3 is TGTGCCAGCAGTGATGGGTCAAACCAGTACTTC. Its protein product is CASSDGSNQYF. The chain joins TRBV2 to TRBJ2-4; D ambiguous. V shed 3 bases and J shed 13 bases, with 10 bases lying between them. CDR3 length: 11 amino acids. The germline gives CDR1 SNHLY, CDR2 FYNNEI.

With regard to this clonotype: No conserved phenylalanine or tryptophan is present at the end of the CDR3, so a read error is the likely explanation. The chain employs TRBV29-1 and TRBJ2-2; TRBD2 aligns across 11 bases. CDR1 SQVTM and CDR2 ANQGSEA come from the germline V gene. The CDR3 runs to 15 residues. CDR3 amino acids: CSVEASGRPGGELFS. CDR3 DNA sequence: TGCAGTGTTGAGGCTAGCGGGAGGCCCGGAGGGGAGCTGTTTTCT.

In the case of this clonotype: Here the CDR3 omits its conserved ending phenylalanine or tryptophan, so a read error is the likely source. As DNA, the CDR3 is TGTGCCAGCTGCCGCCTGGGGAATTCACCCCTCCACATT. It specifies CASCRLGNSPLHI. The chain carries TRBV11-1 and TRBJ1-6; D remains unclear. The V end lost 8 bases, the J end lost 7 bases, and 12 bases lay between the germline ends. CDR3 size: 13 residues. CDR1 is SGHAT, CDR2 FQDESV, per germline (reference sequence).

The count of this clonotype is one. The junction and the germline gene differ at one end; a read error may be behind it. This chain uses TRBV11-2 with TRBJ1-1, with D unresolved. CDR3 length: 12 amino acids. CDR1 SGHAT and CDR2 FQNNGV come from the germline V gene. The CDR3 DNA reads TGTGCCAGCAACTTCCGACAAGCTGAAACTTTCTTT. It yields the protein CASNFRQAETFF.

The chain employs TRBV11-2 and TRBJ1-2; no definite D call. Germline assignment: CDR1 SGHAT and CDR2 FQNNGV. CDR3 length equals 16 residues. CDR3 bases: TGTGTCATCAGTCCAGCCTCGGGGAAGCCTAACTATGGCTACACCTTC. Translating it yields CVISPASGKPNYGYTF.

Worth noting for this clonotype: Lacking the conserved final phenylalanine or tryptophan, this CDR3 likely reflects a read error. The chain employs TRBV28 and TRBJ2-7, with D possibly TRBD1 on 6 matching bases. The CDR3 totals 13 residues. Deletions cut 8 bases from V and 7 bases from J, with 18 bases between. CDR1 is MDHEN and CDR2 is SYDVKM in the germline V gene. CDR3 residues: CASGLTGVGEQYS. CDR3 coding DNA: TGTGCCAGCGGCTTGACAGGCGTCGGGGAGCAGTACTCC.

This clonotype showed up many times. The chain uses TRBV29-1 and TRBJ2-3; D gene uncertain. This CDR3 is built from 12 residues. With 1 base removed from V and 1 base from J, the gap between germline ends came to 3 bases. Germline CDR1 reads SQVTM; CDR2 reads ANQGSEA. This CDR3 is CSVEAGTDTQYF. CDR3 sequence (DNA): TGCAGCGTTGAAGCAGGCACAGATACGCAGTATTTT.

This clonotype was recorded many times. The chain uses TRBV6-5 and TRBJ1-2; D call uncertain. Trimming shortened V by 3 bases and J by 3 bases, and 20 bases separated the two germline ends. Germline CDR1 is MNHEY and CDR2 is SVGAGI. The CDR3 covers 17 residues. In DNA form, the CDR3 reads TGTGCCAGCAGTTATTCAACAGTGGGGAGAGGGTACTATGGCTACACCTTC. Its translation is CASSYSTVGRGYYGYTF.

Of note for this clonotype: One junction end does not reproduce the germline sequence, and a read error may be involved. The chain has TRBV28 and TRBJ1-5; D is possibly TRBD1 (6 bases). Germline V CDR1 and CDR2: MDHEN, SYDVKM. The CDR3 consists of 14 residues. The CDR3 nucleotides read TGTACCAGCACGCGGGGGGGCGGCCATCATCCCCAGCATTTT. This encodes CTSTRGGGHHPQHF. Together with reference TRBV28 and TRBJ1-5, the CDR3 gives the full variable domain: DVKVTQSSRYLVKRTGEKVFLECVQDMDHENMFWYRQDPGLGLRLIYFSYDVKMKEKGDIPEGYSVSREKKERFSLILESASTNQTSMYLCTSTRGGGHHPQHFGDGTRLSIL.

This clonotype was observed at least ten times. The chain combines TRBV5-1 with TRBJ2-1; TRBD2 matches at 7 bases. The CDR3 runs 14 residues. CDR1 SGHRS and CDR2 YFSETQ come from the germline V gene. The V gene end was trimmed by 6 bases and the J gene end by 3 bases; junction bases not matched to a gene: 6. Written as DNA, the CDR3 is TGCGCCAGCACAAGCGGGGAATACTACAATGAGCAGTTCTTC. Translation gives CASTSGEYYNEQFF.

This clonotype has a count of ten or more. The chain couples TRBV12-3 or TRBV12-4 to TRBJ1-6; no firm D call. The length of the CDR3 is 14 residues. Trimming stripped 3 bases from V and 6 bases from J, with 9 bases between. DNA for the CDR3: TGTGCCAGCAGTTTCGAAACAGTTAATTCACCCCTCCACTTT. The encoded protein is CASSFETVNSPLHF.

The sample holds many counts of this clonotype. This sequence joins TRBV5-4 and TRBJ2-5, with D uncertain. The CDR3 runs 14 residues. Per the germline V gene, CDR1 is SGHNT and CDR2 is YYREEE (reference sequence). Trimming shortened V by 4 bases and J by 1 base, and 11 bases separated the two germline ends. CDR3 loop: CASSPGGSQETQYF. CDR3 nucleotide sequence: TGTGCCAGCAGCCCCGGCGGATCCCAAGAGACCCAGTACTTC.

This clonotype showed up just a few times. This sequence joins TRBV28 and TRBJ2-2, with TRBD1 matching over 9 bases. This CDR3 has 15 residues. Trimming took 7 bases from V and 6 from J; bases not matched to a gene: 9. Germline V gene sequence: CDR1 MDHEN, CDR2 SYDVKM. In DNA form, the CDR3 reads TGTGCCAGCACCCAACAGGGGGCTTCGGCCGGGGAGCTGTTTTTT. Amino acid sequence: CASTQQGASAGELFF.

This clonotype was counted many times. This chain joins TRBV13 and TRBJ2-5, with 7 nucleotides matching TRBD1. V gave up 5 bases and J gave up 3 bases; unmatched junction bases: 9. Per germline, CDR1 PRHDT and CDR2 FYEKMQ (reference sequence). This CDR3 has 15 amino acids. The CDR3 sequence: CASSPRTQGEETQYF. As DNA, the CDR3 is TGTGCCAGCAGCCCTAGGACCCAGGGGGAAGAGACCCAGTACTTC. Supplemented by reference TRBV13 and TRBJ2-5, the full variable domain reads AAGVIQSPRHLIKEKRETATLKCYPIPRHDTVYWYQQGPGQDPQFLISFYEKMQSDKGSIPDRFSAQQFSDYHSELNMSSLELGDSALYFCASSPRTQGEETQYFGPGTRLLVL.

This clonotype was observed many times. The rearrangement joins TRBV6-5 to TRBJ2-6; TRBD1 is a possible D gene (5 bases). The germline gives CDR1 MNHEY, CDR2 SVGAGI. The CDR3 has 15 residues. V shed 5 bases and J shed 0 bases, with 8 bases lying between them. DNA of the CDR3: TGTGCCAGCAGTGACCAGGGCTCTGGGGCCAACGTCCTGACTTTC. It is translated as CASSDQGSGANVLTF.

Notes on this clonotype: This sequence may be a read error, since a much larger clone differs from it by one base. This chain joins TRBV6-1 and TRBJ2-1, with D maybe TRBD1 (6 bases). This CDR3 contains 16 residues. Germline CDR1 is MNHNS and CDR2 is SASEGT. The DNA of the CDR3 is TGTGCCAGCAGTGAAGCGTACAGGGATACCTACAATGAGCACTTCTTC. Amino acid sequence: CASSEAYRDTYNEHFF.